This TCR beta chain was captured in a study of cytomegalovirus exposure and HLA in healthy donors. Per germline, CDR1 SGHRS and CDR2 YFSETQ. This CDR3 has 16 amino acids. The junction had 10 bases not matched to a gene; V was cut back by 4 bases and J by 2 bases. For this clone: Its target is not known.

General observations from the study: Cytomegalovirus association was listed for 164 TCR beta chains. The authors judged a highly shared variant cluster likely a sequencing artifact. Productive status was seen about 87% or about 30% of the time for most TCR beta V segments in an earlier analysis.

Each donor's status was that of a healthy bone marrow donor. PCR used 60 Vbeta primers and 13 Jbeta primers. The protocol was immunoSEQ multiplex PCR, while the TCRdb copy is restricted to in-frame clones and leaves out a portion. The sample includes about 140,000 clones, around 80% of them seen just once. The chain uses TRBV5-1 and TRBJ1-2; 8 positions match TRBD1. The sample was PBMCs. The receptor was derived from a woman aged 50 to 60 in good health and CMV-seropositive. CDR3: CASSTTTGGENYGYTF. In nucleotides, the CDR3 is TGCGCCAGCAGCACAACCACAGGGGGGGAGAACTATGGCTACACCTTC.